This record covers a single TCR beta chain. Its antigen is currently unknown. The PCR had 60 Vbeta and 13 Jbeta primers. Repertoires were generated with immunoSEQ multiplex PCR, while TCRdb's copy carries only in-frame clones and drops some. The sample holds about 140,000 clones, roughly two thirds seen once. The data were taken from a study of cytomegalovirus exposure and HLA in healthy donors. Study-wide findings and caveats: It emerged from a later analysis that several of the most significant clusters appeared to be linked to common viral pathogens. A few CMV-associated chains proved CMV antigen-specific in vitro. TCR beta V- and J-gene trimming, according to a later analysis, was linked to a missense DCLRE1C variant. Only CMV serostatus was available as immune exposure information.

The sequenced sample consisted of PBMCs. The sequence was collected from a human donor in good health.

CDR3 bases: TGTGCCAGCAGCTTGCTCGTGGGGCCATTGACTGATACGCAGTATTTT. It translates to CASSLLVGPLTDTQYF. V is TRBV5-6 and J is TRBJ2-3; TRBD1 is a possible D gene (5 bases). Between the trimmed V and J ends, which lost 1 base and 6 bases, there was a span of 18 bases. The CDR3 has 16 amino acids. Germline V gene data show CDR1 as SGHDT and CDR2 as YYEEEE.